The T cell receptor (beta chain) under discussion was sequenced for a study of Tregs in tolerant kidney transplant recipients. Unstimulated Tregs (CD4+CD25+CD127-) and CD4+CD25- non-Tregs were sorted from PBMCs. Study-wide findings and caveats: Nucleotide sequences could not be compared across some patients' samples due to primer changes. Few patients were studied, so findings need validation in larger groups.

Notes on this clone: As yet, its antigen is unknown. The read comes to an end 3 residues before the CDR3 does, leaving the germline J gene to fill in the end.

Trimming pared 0 bases from V and 1 base from J, leaving 9 bases between. The CDR3 totals 15 residues. Germline-derived CDR1 and CDR2 are SGHTA and FQGNSA. Clones were read by immunoSEQ multiplex PCR, and TCRdb kept only the in-frame ones, dropping some. This sample's table reports roughly 50,000 clones. This sequence originates from a human donor who received a combined kidney and bone marrow transplant. The rearrangement joins TRBV7-2 to TRBJ1-1; D not certain. Sequenced here: CD4+ T cells from blood, sampled before the transplant. The DNA read from the CDR3 is TGTGCCAGCAGCTTAGCAAGTGTCAGGAACACTGAA. Translation gives CASSLASVRNTE. In full, the CDR3 reads CASSLASVRNTEAFF.